This TCR beta chain came from a study of blood T cells in healthy people across ages. Study background: Capture by template switching was about one barcoded beta molecule per two T cells.

Donation came from healthy Caucasian individuals in Russia who were aged roughly 6 to 95. Every donor contributed about 10 milliliters of peripheral blood by blood draw. The authors ran a second PCR of about 7 to 11 cycles using a sample-barcoded 5' primer and a J-beta primer mix. All samples yielded 3 million or more CDR3-containing paired-end reads. TCRdb re-called the 5' RACE reads with MiXCR, one entry per CDR3 protein. The sample gives about 1.4 million distinct CDR3 sequences, approximately 59% of which show up once; approximately 7% is in the top ten. Per germline, CDR1 DFQATT and CDR2 SNEGSKA (reference sequence). V lost 4 bases and J lost 4, with 15 bases in between. This CDR3 has 14 amino acids.

This TCR derives from a man younger than 35 in good health. The rearrangement joins TRBV20-1 to TRBJ2-3, with D possibly being TRBD1 (6 bases). The sequencing sample was made of blood. The CDR3 spells CSAIRTVSADTQYF. DNA for the CDR3: TGCAGTGCTATCCGGACAGTCAGCGCAGATACGCAGTATTTT.